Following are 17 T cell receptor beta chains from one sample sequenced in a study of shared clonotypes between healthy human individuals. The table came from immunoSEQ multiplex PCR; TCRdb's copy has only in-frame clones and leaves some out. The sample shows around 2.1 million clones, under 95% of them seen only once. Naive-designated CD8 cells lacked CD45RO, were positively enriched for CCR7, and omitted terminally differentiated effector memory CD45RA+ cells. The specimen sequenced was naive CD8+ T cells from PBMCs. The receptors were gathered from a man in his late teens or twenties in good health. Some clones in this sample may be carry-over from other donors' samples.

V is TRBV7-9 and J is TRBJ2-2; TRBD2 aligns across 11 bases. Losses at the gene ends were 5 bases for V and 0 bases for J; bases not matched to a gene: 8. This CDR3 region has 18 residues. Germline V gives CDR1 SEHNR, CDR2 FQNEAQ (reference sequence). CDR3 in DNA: TGTGCCAGCAGCCCGACTAGCGGGAATATAGCGAACACCGGGGAGCTGTTTTTT. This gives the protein CASSPTSGNIANTGELFF.

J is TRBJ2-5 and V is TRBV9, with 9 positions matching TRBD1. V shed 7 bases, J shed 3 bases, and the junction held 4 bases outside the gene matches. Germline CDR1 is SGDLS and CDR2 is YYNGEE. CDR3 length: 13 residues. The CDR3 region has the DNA TGTGCCAGCGGAGACAGGGGGGAAGAGACCCAGTACTTC. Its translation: CASGDRGEETQYF.

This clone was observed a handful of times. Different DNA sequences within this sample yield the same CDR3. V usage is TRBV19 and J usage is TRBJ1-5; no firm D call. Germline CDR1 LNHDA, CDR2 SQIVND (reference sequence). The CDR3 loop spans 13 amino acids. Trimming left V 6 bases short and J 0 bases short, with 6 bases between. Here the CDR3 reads CASREYSNQPQHF. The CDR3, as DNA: TGTGCCAGTAGGGAGTATAGCAATCAGCCCCAGCATTTT.

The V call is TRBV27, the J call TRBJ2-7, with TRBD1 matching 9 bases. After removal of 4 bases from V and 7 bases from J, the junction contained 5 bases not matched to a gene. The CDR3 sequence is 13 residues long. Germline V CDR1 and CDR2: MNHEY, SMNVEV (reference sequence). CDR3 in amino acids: CASSWGTGFEQYF. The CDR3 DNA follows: TGTGCCAGCAGTTGGGGGACAGGGTTTGAGCAGTACTTC.

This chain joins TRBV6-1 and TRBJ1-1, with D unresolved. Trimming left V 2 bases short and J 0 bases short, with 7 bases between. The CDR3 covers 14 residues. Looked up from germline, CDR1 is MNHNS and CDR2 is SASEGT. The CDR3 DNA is TGTGCCAGCAGTGAACCCAGCCTGAACACTGAAGCTTTCTTT. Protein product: CASSEPSLNTEAFF.

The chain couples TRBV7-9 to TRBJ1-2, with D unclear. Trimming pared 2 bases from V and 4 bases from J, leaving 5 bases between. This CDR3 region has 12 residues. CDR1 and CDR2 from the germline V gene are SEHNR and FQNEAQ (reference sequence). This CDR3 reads CASSLMGYGYTF. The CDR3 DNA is TGTGCCAGCAGCTTAATGGGCTATGGCTACACCTTC.

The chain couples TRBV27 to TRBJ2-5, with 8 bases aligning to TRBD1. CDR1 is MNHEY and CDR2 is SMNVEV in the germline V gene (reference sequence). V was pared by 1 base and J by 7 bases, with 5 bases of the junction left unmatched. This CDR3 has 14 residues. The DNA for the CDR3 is TGTGCCAGCAGTTTATATTCACAGGGGGGGACCCAGTACTTC. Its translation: CASSLYSQGGTQYF.

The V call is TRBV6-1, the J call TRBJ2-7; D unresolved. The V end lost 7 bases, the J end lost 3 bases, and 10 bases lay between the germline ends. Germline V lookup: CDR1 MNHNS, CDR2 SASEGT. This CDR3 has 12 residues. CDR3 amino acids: CASNSLHYEQYF. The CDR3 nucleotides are TGTGCCAGCAATAGCCTGCACTACGAGCAGTACTTC.

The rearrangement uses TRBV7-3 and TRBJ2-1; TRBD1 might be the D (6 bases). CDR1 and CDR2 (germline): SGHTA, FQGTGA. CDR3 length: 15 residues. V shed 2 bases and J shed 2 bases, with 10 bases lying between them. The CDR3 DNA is TGTGCCAGCAGCTTAGAGGGGGACCCCTACAATGAGCAGTTCTTC. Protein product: CASSLEGDPYNEQFF.

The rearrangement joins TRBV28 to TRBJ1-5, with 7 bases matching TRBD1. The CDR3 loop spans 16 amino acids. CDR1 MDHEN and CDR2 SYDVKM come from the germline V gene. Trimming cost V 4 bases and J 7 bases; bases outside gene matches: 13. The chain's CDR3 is CASSSTGGGNGQPQHF. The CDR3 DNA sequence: TGTGCCAGCAGTTCCACCGGAGGGGGCAACGGCCAGCCCCAGCATTTT.

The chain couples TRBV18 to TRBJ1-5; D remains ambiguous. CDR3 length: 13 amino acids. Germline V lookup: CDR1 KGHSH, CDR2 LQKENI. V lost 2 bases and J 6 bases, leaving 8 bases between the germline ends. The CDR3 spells CASSPAWRQPQHF. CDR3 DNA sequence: TGTGCCAGCTCACCAGCTTGGCGTCAGCCCCAGCATTTT. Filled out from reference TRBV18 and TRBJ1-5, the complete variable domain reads NAGVMQNPRHLVRRRGQEARLRCSPMKGHSHVYWYRQLPEEGLKFMVYLQKENIIDESGMPKERFSAEFPKEGPSILRIQQVVRGDSAAYFCASSPAWRQPQHFGDGTRLSIL.

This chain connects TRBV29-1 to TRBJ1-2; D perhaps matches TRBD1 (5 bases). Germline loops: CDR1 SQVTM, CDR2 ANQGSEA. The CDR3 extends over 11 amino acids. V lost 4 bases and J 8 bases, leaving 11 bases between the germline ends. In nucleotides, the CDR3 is TGCAGCGTTGGGGGGGTGCCGGGCTACACCTTC. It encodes CSVGGVPGYTF.

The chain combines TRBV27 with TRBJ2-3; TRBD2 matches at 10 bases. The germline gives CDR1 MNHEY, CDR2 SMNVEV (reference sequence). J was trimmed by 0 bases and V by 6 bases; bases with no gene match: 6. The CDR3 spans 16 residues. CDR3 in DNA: TGTGCCAGCAGAATAGCGGGAGGCCTAAGCACAGATACGCAGTATTTT. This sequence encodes CASRIAGGLSTDTQYF.

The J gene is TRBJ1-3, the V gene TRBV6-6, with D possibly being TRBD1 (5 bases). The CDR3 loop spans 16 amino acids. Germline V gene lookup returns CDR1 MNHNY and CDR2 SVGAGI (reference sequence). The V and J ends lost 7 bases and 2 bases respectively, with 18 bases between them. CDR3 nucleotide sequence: TGTGCCAGCATGGACACTTCTGGCTTGCCTGGAAACACCATATATTTT. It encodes CASMDTSGLPGNTIYF.

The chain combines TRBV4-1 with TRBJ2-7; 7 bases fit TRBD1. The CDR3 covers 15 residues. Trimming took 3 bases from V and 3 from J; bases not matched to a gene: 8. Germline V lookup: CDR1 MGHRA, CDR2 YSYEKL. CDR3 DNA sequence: TGCGCCAGCAGCCACTCTGACAGGGAACTCTACGAGCAGTACTTC. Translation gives CASSHSDRELYEQYF.

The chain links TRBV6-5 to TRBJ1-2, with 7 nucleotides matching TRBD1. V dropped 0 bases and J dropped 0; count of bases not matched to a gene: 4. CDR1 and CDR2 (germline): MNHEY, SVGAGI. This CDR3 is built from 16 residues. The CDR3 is CASSYSVGGSNYGYTF. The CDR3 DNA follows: TGTGCCAGCAGTTACTCGGTAGGGGGCTCTAACTATGGCTACACCTTC.

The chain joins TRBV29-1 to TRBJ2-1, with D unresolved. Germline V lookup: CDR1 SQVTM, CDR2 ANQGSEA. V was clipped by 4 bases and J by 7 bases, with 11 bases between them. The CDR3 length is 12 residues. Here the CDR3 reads CSVGGMPNEQFF. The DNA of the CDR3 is TGCAGCGTTGGCGGCATGCCAAATGAGCAGTTCTTC.